These 2 T cell receptor beta chains were sequenced from one sample in a study of blood T cell repertoires in COVID-19. Using immunoSEQ multiplex PCR, the repertoire was profiled, and TCRdb retains in-frame clones only, with some absent. The sample holds approximately 99,000 clones; around 84% are singletons and the top ten take 2%. The specimen sequenced was peripheral blood. The receptors stem from a man between 65 and 79 years old with active or convalescent COVID-19.

The table lists this clone with a count of one. The gene calls are TRBV7-9 and TRBJ2-7, with D possibly TRBD1 on 5 matching bases. The CDR3 extends over 14 amino acids. V lost 5 bases and J 2 bases, leaving 13 bases between the germline ends. Per the germline V gene, CDR1 is SEHNR and CDR2 is FQNEAQ (reference sequence). The CDR3: CASSVQGSTYEQYF. In DNA form, the CDR3 reads TGTGCCAGCAGCGTTCAGGGCAGCACCTACGAGCAGTACTTC.

This clone was seen a single time. The rearrangement links TRBV7-2 to TRBJ2-3; 13 positions match TRBD2. Per the germline V gene, CDR1 is SGHTA and CDR2 is FQGNSA. The CDR3 covers 16 residues. The V gene end was trimmed by 1 base and the J gene end by 4 bases; junction bases not matched to a gene: 2. CDR3 region: CASSLVTSGGADTQYF. CDR3 DNA sequence: TGTGCCAGCAGCTTAGTAACTAGCGGGGGGGCAGATACGCAGTATTTT.